A single sample gave rise to the 7 T cell receptor beta chains below, sequenced in a study of blood T cell repertoires in COVID-19. Clones were read by immunoSEQ multiplex PCR, and TCRdb kept only the in-frame ones, dropping some. The top ten hold roughly 8.6% of the sample, which has about 140,000 clones, 77% seen once. What was sequenced was peripheral blood. Source of these receptors: a woman aged 50 to 60 with active or convalescent COVID-19.

V gene TRBV7-8 combines with J gene TRBJ2-1; perhaps TRBD2 as D (7 bases). The CDR3 covers 16 residues. Trimming took 1 base from V and 3 from J, leaving 13 bases between them. CDR1 is SGHVS and CDR2 is FQNEAQ in the germline V gene. The CDR3: CASSLVGGGGYNEQFF. The DNA of the CDR3 is TGTGCCAGCAGCTTAGTCGGCGGGGGCGGCTACAATGAGCAGTTCTTC.

This clone was counted only a few times. The chain joins TRBV7-2 to TRBJ2-7; 11 positions match TRBD2. This CDR3 is built from 14 residues. Germline V lookup: CDR1 SGHTA, CDR2 FQGNSA. With 4 bases clipped from V and 3 bases from J, the junction kept 2 bases outside the gene matches. CDR3 DNA sequence: TGTGCCAGCAGCTCCGGGACTAGCGGCTACGAGCAGTACTTC. Its protein is CASSSGTSGYEQYF.

The CDR3 sequence: CASSGQGAFGTEAFF. CDR3 in DNA: TGTGCCAGCAGTGGACAGGGGGCCTTCGGAACTGAAGCTTTCTTT. This chain uses TRBV9 with TRBJ1-1; TRBD1 matches at 11 bases. The V gene's germline CDR1 is SGDLS and CDR2 YYNGEE. V dropped 5 bases and J dropped 5; count of bases not matched to a gene: 8. The CDR3 covers 15 residues. Full variable domain (remainder filled in from reference TRBV9 and TRBJ1-1): DSGVTQTPKHLITATGQRVTLRCSPRSGDLSVYWYQQSLDQGLQFLIQYYNGEERAKGNILERFSAQQFPDLHSELNLSSLELGDSALYFCASSGQGAFGTEAFFGQGTRLTVV.

The chain employs TRBV6-6 and TRBJ2-5; TRBD1 agrees at 12 bases. The V gene end was trimmed by 5 bases and the J gene end by 0 bases; junction bases not matched to a gene: 10. Germline V gene sequence: CDR1 MNHNY, CDR2 SVGAGI (reference sequence). The CDR3 has 18 residues. The CDR3 is CASSRTGTGGGYQETQYF. CDR3 sequence (DNA): TGTGCCAGCAGTCGGACCGGGACAGGGGGCGGGTACCAAGAGACCCAGTACTTC.

This clone was observed a handful of times. This sequence joins TRBV7-3 and TRBJ2-5, with 8 positions matching TRBD2. V gave up 4 bases and J gave up 9 bases; unmatched junction bases: 7. CDR1 and CDR2 (germline): SGHTA, FQGTGA. This CDR3 is 13 amino acids long. In DNA, the CDR3 is TGTGCCAGCAGCTCCCGTTCGGGGGGGGCCCAGTACTTC. Translating it yields CASSSRSGGAQYF.

The V gene is TRBV2, the J gene TRBJ2-7, with 7 bases lining up with TRBD1. This CDR3 has 15 residues. Per the germline V gene, CDR1 is SNHLY and CDR2 is FYNNEI. V shed 1 base and J 2 bases; nucleotides not matched to a gene: 5. The CDR3 DNA sequence: TGTGCCAGCAGTGAAGAGGGACAGCCCACCTACGAGCAGTACTTC. Translated: CASSEEGQPTYEQYF.

The chain combines TRBV19 with TRBJ2-1, with 9 bases that match TRBD1. CDR1 is LNHDA, CDR2 SQIVND, per germline (reference sequence). J was trimmed by 6 bases and V by 8 bases; bases with no gene match: 2. The CDR3 has 12 residues. CDR3 in amino acids: CASGDRVNEQFF. The CDR3 DNA reads TGTGCCAGTGGGGACAGGGTCAATGAGCAGTTCTTC.